These T cell receptor beta chains were read from a single sample in a study of CD4 T cells in relation to SARS-CoV-2 and coronaviruses. Their antigens are not known. TCRdb keeps only in-frame clones here, not all; method: immunoSEQ multiplex PCR. The repertoire holds around 35,000 clones, roughly 84% seen once, with around 4.8% in the top ten. Source material: naive CD4+ T cells from PBMCs, cultured in vitro. These TCRs come from an adult with COVID-19. Each CDR3 is given without its conserved first and last residue.

v_call: TRBV5-6
cdr3_length: 11
cdr3_aa: ASSLDGNQPQH

v_call: TRBV25-1
cdr3_length: 11
cdr3_aa: ATTGMANEKLF

v_call: TRBV5-3
cdr3_length: 14
cdr3_aa: ARRHPDMTLNQPQH

v_call: TRBV7-2
cdr3_length: 9
cdr3_aa: ASSVLETQY

v_call: TRBV7-2
cdr3_length: 13
cdr3_aa: ASSLRQAYTDTQY

v_call: TRBV5-1
cdr3_length: 11
cdr3_aa: ASSAGHNEKLF

v_call: TRBV6-6
cdr3_length: 13
cdr3_aa: ASSLAATSRTEAF

v_call: TRBV3-1/TRBV3-2
cdr3_length: 12
cdr3_aa: ASSLEGSEQTQY

v_call: TRBV6-5
cdr3_length: 9
cdr3_aa: ASRQGAEQY

v_call: TRBV18
cdr3_length: 11
cdr3_aa: ASQPNIAQEQF

v_call: TRBV7-8
cdr3_length: 12
cdr3_aa: ASSLGRVGSEQY

v_call: TRBV3-1/TRBV3-2
cdr3_length: 13
cdr3_aa: ASSQDLGLDYGYT

v_call: TRBV7-9
cdr3_length: 12
cdr3_aa: ASRLKGTINEQF

v_call: TRBV25-1
cdr3_length: 13
cdr3_aa: ASSEYSPNTDTQY

v_call: TRBV9
cdr3_length: 13
cdr3_aa: ASSVDAGAYAEQF

v_call: TRBV2
cdr3_length: 11
cdr3_aa: ASTGQTRNTIY

v_call: TRBV15
cdr3_length: 11
cdr3_aa: ATSVTENRESF

v_call: TRBV20-1
cdr3_length: 11
cdr3_aa: SASQAVQETQY

v_call: TRBV28
cdr3_length: 13
cdr3_aa: ASTRGLAGTDTQY

v_call: TRBV9
cdr3_length: 14
cdr3_aa: ASSARGAGDFGELF

v_call: TRBV5-1
cdr3_length: 14
cdr3_aa: ASSFGRREAYNEQF

v_call: TRBV28
cdr3_length: 13
cdr3_aa: ATAGTQGIIYGYT

v_call: TRBV3-1/TRBV3-2
cdr3_length: 12
cdr3_aa: ASSPRQEALEQY

v_call: TRBV11-1
cdr3_length: 11
cdr3_aa: ASSLYSLGEQY

v_call: TRBV7-2
cdr3_length: 14
cdr3_aa: ASSIFSGSSYNEQF

v_call: TRBV3-1/TRBV3-2
cdr3_length: 18
cdr3_aa: ASSQWVADYQGLLRYEQY

v_call: TRBV10-3
cdr3_length: 13
cdr3_aa: AISGRGRVGNTIY

v_call: TRBV13
cdr3_length: 12
cdr3_aa: ASTLRAGVNEQF

v_call: TRBV18
cdr3_length: 11
cdr3_aa: ASSQGRQETQY

v_call: TRBV11-2
cdr3_length: 12
cdr3_aa: ASNLLAQTGELF

v_call: TRBV7-6
cdr3_length: 15
cdr3_aa: ASSLRLAGAGGETQY

v_call: TRBV19
cdr3_length: 15
cdr3_aa: ASSIDPWAEGPGELF

v_call: TRBV27
cdr3_length: 12
cdr3_aa: ASNWGRAADTQY